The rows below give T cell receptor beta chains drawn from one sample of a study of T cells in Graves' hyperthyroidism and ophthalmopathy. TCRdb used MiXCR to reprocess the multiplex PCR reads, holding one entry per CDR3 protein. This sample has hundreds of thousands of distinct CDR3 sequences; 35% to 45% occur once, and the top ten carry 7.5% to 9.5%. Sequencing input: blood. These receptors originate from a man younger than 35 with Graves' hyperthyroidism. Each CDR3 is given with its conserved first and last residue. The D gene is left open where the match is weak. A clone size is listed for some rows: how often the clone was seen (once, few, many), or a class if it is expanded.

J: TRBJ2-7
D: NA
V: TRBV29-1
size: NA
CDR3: CSEAPGYEQYF
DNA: TGCAGTGAAGCGCCGGGCTACGAGCAGTACTTC

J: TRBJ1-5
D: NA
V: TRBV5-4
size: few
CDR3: CASSQDPGVVGNQPQHF
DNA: TGTGCCAGCAGCCAAGATCCAGGGGTCGTAGGCAATCAGCCCCAGCATTTT

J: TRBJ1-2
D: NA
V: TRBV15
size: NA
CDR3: CATSSLGGGSFYGYTF
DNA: TGTGCCACCAGCAGCCTCGGGGGGGGTAGTTTCTATGGCTACACCTTC

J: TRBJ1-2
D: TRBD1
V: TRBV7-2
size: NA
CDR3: CASSRGPGGYYGYTF
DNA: TGTGCCAGCAGCCGCGGGCCAGGGGGTTACTATGGCTACACCTTC

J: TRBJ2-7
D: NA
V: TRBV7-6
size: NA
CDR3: CASSLGHTQYF
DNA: TGTGCCAGCAGCTTAGGCCATACGCAGTACTTC

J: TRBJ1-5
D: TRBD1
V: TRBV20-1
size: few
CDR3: CSARDRQGGQPQHF
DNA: TGCAGTGCTAGAGACCGACAGGGAGGTCAGCCCCAGCATTTT

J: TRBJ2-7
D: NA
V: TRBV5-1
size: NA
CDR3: CASSLEPNYEQYF
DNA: TGCGCCAGCAGCTTGGAGCCCAACTACGAGCAGTACTTC

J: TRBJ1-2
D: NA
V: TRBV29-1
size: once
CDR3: CSGRTNYGYTF
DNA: TGCAGCGGGCGGACTAACTATGGCTACACCTTC

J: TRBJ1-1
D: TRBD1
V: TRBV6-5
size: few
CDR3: CASSSNRDRNTEAFF
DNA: TGTGCCAGCAGCTCTAACCGGGACAGAAACACTGAAGCTTTCTTT

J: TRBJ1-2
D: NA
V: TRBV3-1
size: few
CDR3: CASSPPGQEYGYTF
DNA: TGTGCCAGCAGTCCACCAGGCCAAGAATATGGCTACACCTTC

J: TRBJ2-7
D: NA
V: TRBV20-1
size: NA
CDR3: CSAPQPSSYEQYF
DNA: TGCAGTGCCCCCCAACCGAGCTCCTACGAGCAGTACTTC

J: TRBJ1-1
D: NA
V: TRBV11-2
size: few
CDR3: CASSSRLPRTDTEAFF
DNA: TGTGCCAGCAGCTCTCGTCTGCCCAGGACGGACACTGAAGCTTTCTTT

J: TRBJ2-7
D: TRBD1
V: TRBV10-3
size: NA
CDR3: CAISESPGQATAEQYF
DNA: TGTGCCATCAGTGAGTCCCCGGGACAGGCCACGGCCGAGCAGTACTTC

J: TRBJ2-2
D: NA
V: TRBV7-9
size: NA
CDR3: CASSPLVGELFF
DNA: TGTGCCAGCAGCCCCCTAGTAGGGGAGCTGTTTTTT

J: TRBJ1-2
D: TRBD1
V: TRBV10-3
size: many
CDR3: CAISESTAGGIYGYTF
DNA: TGTGCCATCAGTGAGTCGACGGCAGGGGGCATCTATGGCTACACCTTC

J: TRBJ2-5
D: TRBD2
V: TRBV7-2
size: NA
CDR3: CACGGPARGETQYF
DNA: TGTGCCTGCGGGGGACCCGCCCGAGGAGAGACCCAGTACTTC

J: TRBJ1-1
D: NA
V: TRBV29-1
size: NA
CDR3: CSGLGRLNTEAFF
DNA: TGCAGCGGACTAGGGAGATTGAACACTGAAGCTTTCTTT

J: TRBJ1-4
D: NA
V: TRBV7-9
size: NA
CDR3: CASSLGSLAYGEKLFF
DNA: TGTGCCAGCAGCTTAGGGTCGTTGGCTTACGGTGAAAAACTGTTTTTT

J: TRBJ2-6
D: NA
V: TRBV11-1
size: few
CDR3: CASSLWENGANVLTF
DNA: TGTGCCAGCAGCTTATGGGAGAATGGGGCCAACGTCCTGACTTTC

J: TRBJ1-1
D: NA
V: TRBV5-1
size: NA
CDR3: CASNLDGRNTEAFF
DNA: TGCGCCAGCAACCTGGACGGACGGAACACTGAAGCTTTCTTT

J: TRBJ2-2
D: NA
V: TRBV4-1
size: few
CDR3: CASSPYLLTGELFF
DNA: TGCGCCAGCAGCCCCTATCTACTGACCGGGGAGCTGTTTTTT

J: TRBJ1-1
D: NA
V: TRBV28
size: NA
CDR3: CASSPAEGGGKTEAFF
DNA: TGTGCCAGCAGTCCCGCGGAGGGGGGAGGAAAGACTGAAGCTTTCTTT

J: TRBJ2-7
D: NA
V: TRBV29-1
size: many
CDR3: CSVQTPYPYEQYF
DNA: TGCAGCGTACAGACACCTTACCCCTACGAGCAGTACTTC

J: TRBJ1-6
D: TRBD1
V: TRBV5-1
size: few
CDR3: CASSHPGTASNSPLHF
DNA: TGCGCCAGCAGCCACCCCGGGACAGCCTCAAATTCACCCCTCCACTTT

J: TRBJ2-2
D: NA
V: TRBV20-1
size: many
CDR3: CSASSGTGELFF
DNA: TGCAGTGCTAGTAGCGGCACCGGGGAGCTGTTTTTT

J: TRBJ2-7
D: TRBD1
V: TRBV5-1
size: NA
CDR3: CASSLGPQGAFYEQYF
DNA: TGCGCCAGCAGCTTGGGGCCTCAGGGGGCATTCTACGAGCAGTACTTC

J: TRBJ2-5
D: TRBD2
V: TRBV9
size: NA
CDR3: CASSVGPSGGETQYF
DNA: TGTGCCAGCAGCGTAGGGCCTAGCGGCGGAGAGACCCAGTACTTC

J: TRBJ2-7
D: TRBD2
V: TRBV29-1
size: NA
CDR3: CSGGGDSYEQYF
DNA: TGCAGCGGGGGGGGGGACTCCTACGAGCAGTACTTC

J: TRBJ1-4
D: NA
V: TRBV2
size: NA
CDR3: CASSETGVTNEKLFF
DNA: TGTGCCAGCAGTGAAACAGGTGTAACTAATGAAAAACTGTTTTTT

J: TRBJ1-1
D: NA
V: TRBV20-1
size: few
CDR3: CSAARGMKTEAFF
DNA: TGCAGTGCAGCTCGGGGGATGAAGACTGAAGCTTTCTTT

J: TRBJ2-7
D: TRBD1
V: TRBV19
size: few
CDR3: CASSGQGQLPYEQYF
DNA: TGTGCCAGTAGTGGGCAGGGACAGCTTCCCTACGAGCAGTACTTC

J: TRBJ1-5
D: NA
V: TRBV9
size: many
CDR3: CASSVASGGNQPQHF
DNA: TGTGCCAGCAGCGTAGCTAGTGGAGGGAATCAGCCCCAGCATTTT

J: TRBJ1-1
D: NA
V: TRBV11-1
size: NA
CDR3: CASLRAGATEAFF
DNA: TGTGCCAGCCTCAGGGCAGGGGCCACTGAAGCTTTCTTT

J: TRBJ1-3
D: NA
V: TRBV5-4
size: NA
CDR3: CASEGPGNTIYF
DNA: TGTGCCAGCGAGGGCCCTGGAAACACCATATATTTT

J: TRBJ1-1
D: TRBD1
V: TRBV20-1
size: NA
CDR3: CSAWPPTGGIVTEAFF
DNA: TGCAGTGCTTGGCCACCGACAGGGGGGATTGTCACTGAAGCTTTCTTT

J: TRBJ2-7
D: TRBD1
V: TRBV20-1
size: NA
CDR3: CSARALRTGTPYEQYF
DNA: TGCAGTGCTAGAGCCCTACGGACAGGGACTCCCTACGAGCAGTACTTC

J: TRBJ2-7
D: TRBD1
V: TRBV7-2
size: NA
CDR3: CASSSGLGQGHYEQYF
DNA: TGTGCCAGCAGCTCCGGCCTGGGACAGGGCCACTACGAGCAGTACTTC

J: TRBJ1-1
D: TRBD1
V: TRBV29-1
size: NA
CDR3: CSGAGGPNTEAFF
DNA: TGCAGCGGCGCAGGGGGCCCTAACACTGAAGCTTTCTTT